Detailed here is one TCR beta chain. Its specificity is unknown. The data are from a study of tissue T cells after allogeneic stem cell transplantation. Study-level information: Several lines of graft-versus-host disease therapy were given to all patients, all with gastrointestinal involvement. Smaller viable blood or marrow samples skipped sorting for direct DNA extraction. Study-wide results and limits: Blood and spleen captured only part of the tissue TCR repertoire. Anatomically similar tissues had similar TCR repertoires within each patient.

CDR3 length equals 15 residues. From germline, CDR1 is MNHEY and CDR2 SMNVEV (reference sequence). V shed 3 bases and J 2 bases; nucleotides not matched to a gene: 6. Sequenced by immunoSEQ multiplex PCR; TCRdb stores in-frame clones only, minus some. The sample carries over 25,000 clones, roughly 85% recorded once. Sample: blood, taken before transplantation. V is TRBV27 and J is TRBJ1-1; 7 nucleotides agree with TRBD1. This clonotype originated in a woman aged 18-55 years who later had graft-versus-host disease after an allogeneic stem cell transplant. The CDR3 sequence is CASSFEGQPNTEAFF. For the CDR3, the DNA is TGTGCCAGCAGTTTCGAGGGACAGCCTAACACTGAAGCTTTCTTT.